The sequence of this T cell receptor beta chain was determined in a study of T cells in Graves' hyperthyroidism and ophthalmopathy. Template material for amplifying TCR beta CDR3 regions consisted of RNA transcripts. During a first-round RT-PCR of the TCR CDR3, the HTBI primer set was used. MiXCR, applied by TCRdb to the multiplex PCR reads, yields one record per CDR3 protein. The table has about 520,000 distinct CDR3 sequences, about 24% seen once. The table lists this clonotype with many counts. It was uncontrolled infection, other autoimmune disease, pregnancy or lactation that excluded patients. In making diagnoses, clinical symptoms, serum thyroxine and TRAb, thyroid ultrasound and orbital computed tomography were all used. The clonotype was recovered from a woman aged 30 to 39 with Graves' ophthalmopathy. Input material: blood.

CDR3 residues: CASSIQRGGEQYF. In DNA, the CDR3 is TGTGCCAGTAGTATCCAGCGGGGAGGCGAGCAGTACTTC. The chain has TRBV19 and TRBJ2-7, with 7 bases fitting TRBD2. The germline V gene encodes CDR1 LNHDA and CDR2 SQIVND (reference sequence). Losses at the gene ends were 3 bases for V and 6 bases for J; bases not matched to a gene: 5. The CDR3 extends over 13 amino acids.